The next 14 T cell receptor beta chains were all read from a single sample in a study of neurological immune-mediated disorders. MiXCR, run by TCRdb on the 5' RACE reads, gives a single entry per CDR3 protein. The data show about 81,000 distinct CDR3 sequences, about 4.5% seen once. This sample's time point: longitudinal time-point 3. The material sequenced was PBMCs. All receptors come from a woman aged 55-70 years with multiple sclerosis.

There are many counts of this clonotype. The chain joins TRBV7-6 to TRBJ1-5; the D gene is possibly TRBD1 (5 bases). CDR1 is SGHVS, CDR2 FNYEAQ, per germline. The V end lost 5 bases, the J end lost 3 bases, and 14 bases lay between the germline ends. The CDR3 is 15 residues long. The CDR3 DNA reads as TGTGCCAGCAGCCGGGGGGTAGCTAACAATCAGCCCCAGCATTTT. As protein: CASSRGVANNQPQHF.

Many counts were recorded for this clonotype. The J gene is TRBJ2-2, the V gene TRBV5-1; possibly TRBD1 for D (5 bases). Trimming removed 0 bases at V and 7 bases at J, with 13 bases between. The CDR3 runs to 15 residues. Per germline, CDR1 SGHRS and CDR2 YFSETQ. CDR3 residues: CASSLDQGGYGELFF. CDR3 nucleotide sequence: TGCGCCAGCAGCTTGGACCAGGGTGGATACGGGGAGCTGTTTTTT.

This clonotype was recorded many times. The CDR3 DNA is TGTGCCACCAGTGAACCCTGGGAACAAGAGACCCAGTACTTC. It yields the protein CATSEPWEQETQYF. The V gene is TRBV24-1, the J gene TRBJ2-5; D is uncertain. The CDR3 is made up of 14 amino acids. V was pared by 4 bases and J by 2 bases, with 10 bases between. The germline gives CDR1 KGHDR, CDR2 SFDVKD.

This clonotype appeared many times. The V and J genes are TRBV19 and TRBJ2-3; a possible D gene is TRBD2 (6 bases). The CDR3 has 12 residues. The germline V gene has CDR1 LNHDA and CDR2 SQIVND (reference sequence). Trimming stripped 11 bases from V and 3 bases from J, with 12 bases between. This chain's CDR3 is CAGPAGTDTQYF. CDR3 sequence (DNA): TGTGCCGGACCCGCGGGAACAGATACGCAGTATTTT.

At least ten counts were recorded for this clonotype. The rearrangement joins TRBV5-1 to TRBJ2-7; D is uncertain. V was shortened by 1 base and J by 5 bases, with 7 bases between the two germline ends. CDR3 length: 12 amino acids. CDR1 and CDR2 from the germline V gene are SGHRS and YFSETQ. This chain's CDR3 is CASSLSQNEQYF. CDR3 nucleotides: TGCGCCAGCAGCTTGTCGCAGAACGAGCAGTACTTC.

This clonotype was observed at least ten times. The chain uses TRBV7-2 and TRBJ2-3, with D maybe TRBD1 (6 bases). The germline V gene has CDR1 SGHTA and CDR2 FQGNSA. The CDR3 is 14 residues long. Trimming removed 5 bases at V and 1 base at J, with 10 bases between. This CDR3 reads CASSVRGGTDTQYF. The CDR3, as DNA: TGTGCCAGCAGCGTCAGGGGAGGCACAGATACGCAGTATTTT.

This clonotype was recorded at least ten times. The chain links TRBV12-3 or TRBV12-4 to TRBJ2-1; 7 nucleotides line up with TRBD2. The V and J ends lost 5 bases and 7 bases, in that order; junction bases with no gene match: 8. This CDR3 has 14 amino acids. The CDR3 DNA is TGTGCCAGCAGTACCCGGGACTATAGAAATGAGCAGTTCTTC. It encodes CASSTRDYRNEQFF.

This clonotype was seen ten or more times. The chain is built from TRBV6-4 and TRBJ1-5; possible D gene TRBD1, 5 bases. The CDR3 is 15 amino acids. Germline V gives CDR1 MRHNA, CDR2 SNTAGT. Trimming removed 6 bases at V and 5 bases at J, with 17 bases between. The CDR3 nucleotides read TGTGCCAGCAGCCGCCTCCCGGGACCAGATCAGCCCCAGCATTTT. It encodes CASSRLPGPDQPQHF.

Concerning this clonotype: A much more abundant neighbour one base away suggests this may be a read error. The chain employs TRBV7-8 and TRBJ1-2, with D possibly matching TRBD1 (6 bases). Germline V gene lookup returns CDR1 SGHVS and CDR2 FQNEAQ. This CDR3 has 15 residues. V shed 5 bases and J shed 7 bases, with 20 bases lying between them. The CDR3 protein is CASSRSGTWGVGYTF. CDR3 nucleotide sequence: TGTGCCAGCAGCAGATCCGGGACATGGGGAGTTGGCTACACCTTC.

Ten or more counts support this clonotype. The chain couples TRBV5-1 to TRBJ2-3; TRBD1 might be the D (6 bases). In germline, CDR1 is SGHRS, CDR2 YFSETQ. V lost 0 bases and J lost 8, with 10 bases in between. CDR3 length: 13 amino acids. CDR3 loop: CASSLEQGFTQYF. The CDR3, as DNA: TGCGCCAGCAGCTTGGAACAGGGTTTTACGCAGTATTTT.

This clonotype has a count of ten or more. This chain links TRBV4-1 with TRBJ1-6; D gene unclear. This CDR3 has 16 amino acids. Trimming cost V 4 bases and J 1 base, with 11 bases left between them. CDR1 is MGHRA, CDR2 YSYEKL, per germline. DNA for the CDR3: TGCGCCAGCAGCCCGGGCGGAGTGTCCTATAATTCACCCCTCCACTTT. Its protein product is CASSPGGVSYNSPLHF.

This clonotype was detected ten times or more. The chain joins TRBV28 to TRBJ1-2, with TRBD1 identical over 9 bases. The V segment lost 6 bases and the J segment 8 bases; nucleotides outside the gene matches: 10. CDR3 length equals 14 residues. CDR1 and CDR2 from the germline V gene are MDHEN and SYDVKM. CDR3: CASSLTGGEAGYTF. The CDR3 DNA reads as TGTGCCAGCAGCCTCACAGGGGGCGAGGCAGGCTACACCTTC.

This clonotype was counted ten times or more. The DNA of the CDR3 is TGTGCCAGCAGCGTAGGACAGACACCCTACGAGCAGTACTTC. Amino acid sequence: CASSVGQTPYEQYF. This chain uses TRBV9 with TRBJ2-7; possible D gene TRBD1, 5 bases. With 0 bases removed from V and 2 bases from J, the gap between germline ends came to 9 bases. This CDR3 comprises 14 residues. From germline, CDR1 is SGDLS and CDR2 YYNGEE.

In this sample, this clonotype turned up many times. The chain couples TRBV5-1 to TRBJ2-7; D gene uncertain. V lost 3 bases to trimming and J lost 3 bases, with 4 bases between them. CDR3 length: 11 amino acids. Germline CDR1 reads SGHRS; CDR2 reads YFSETQ. The CDR3 protein is CASSSDYEQYF. The CDR3, as DNA: TGCGCCAGCAGCTCTGACTACGAGCAGTACTTC.